This note documents a single TCR beta chain sequence. The data originate from a study of patients and donors after allogeneic stem cell transplantation. In germline, CDR1 is SQVTM, CDR2 ANQGSEA. J was trimmed by 2 bases and V by 7 bases; bases with no gene match: 7. The CDR3 consists of 13 residues. A single record per CDR3 protein comes from TCRdb applying MiXCR to the RT-PCR reads. The sample has some 960,000 distinct CDR3 sequences; about 20% are singletons. Sequencing used blood, either unsorted or a sorted T cell fraction (not recorded which). This sequence originates from a human donor who was either an allogeneic HSCT recipient or a stem cell or donor lymphocyte infusion donor (not recorded which). It is not recorded whose cells these are; they may come from a transplant donor. The rearrangement links TRBV29-1 to TRBJ1-2; 7 nucleotides align to TRBD1. The CDR3 here is CSAERTGNYGYTF. CDR3 coding DNA: TGCAGCGCGGAAAGGACAGGAAACTATGGCTACACCTTC. Full variable domain (remainder filled in from reference TRBV29-1 and TRBJ1-2): SAVISQKPSRDICQRGTSLTIQCQVDSQVTMMFWYRQQPGQSLTLIATANQGSEATYESGFVIDKFPISRPNLTFSTLTVSNMSPEDSSIYLCSAERTGNYGYTFGSGTRLTVV.